This T cell receptor beta chain came from a study of T cell responses to AZD1222 COVID-19 vaccine. In the study overall: Second doses at about 4 or about 12 weeks were pooled.

Some clones are missing from TCRdb's copy, which holds only in-frame ones; the method was immunoSEQ multiplex PCR. The table shows approximately 180,000 clones, with roughly 88% occurring only once. In germline, CDR1 is LNHDA, CDR2 SQIVND (reference sequence). With 2 bases removed from V and 5 bases from J, the gap between germline ends came to 9 bases. The CDR3 is 13 residues long. Sequenced here: peripheral blood, sampled on day 0 of AZD1222 vaccination. The receptor comes from an adult in good health. The chain is built from TRBV19 and TRBJ1-2; D uncertain. CDR3 in amino acids: CASSIWDSYGYTF. The CDR3 DNA is TGTGCCAGTAGTATATGGGATTCGTATGGCTACACCTTC.